This TCR beta chain was identified during a study of early T cells in non-severe SARS-CoV-2 infection. Individual cDNA molecules carried attached unique molecular identifiers. TCRdb re-derived calls from the 5' RACE reads in MiXCR, one entry per CDR3 protein. The sample lists some 96,000 distinct CDR3 sequences, roughly 13% occurring once. In germline, CDR1 is MGHRA, CDR2 YSYEKL. V lost 3 bases to trimming and J lost 9 bases; unmatched junction nucleotides: 10. The CDR3 extends over 14 amino acids. General study points: VDJdb matching favored anti-spike CD8 responses, missing private and CD4 specificities.

In this sample, this clonotype turned up many times. Its target is not known. This sequence joins TRBV4-1 and TRBJ1-2; 7 nucleotides align to TRBD1. Sequenced: whole blood. This receptor was identified in an adult who was a healthcare worker with PCR-confirmed SARS-CoV-2 infection or an uninfected control (not recorded which). CDR3 in amino acids: CASSQEGQMGSYTF. In DNA form, the CDR3 reads TGCGCCAGCAGCCAGGAGGGACAGATGGGCAGCTACACCTTC.